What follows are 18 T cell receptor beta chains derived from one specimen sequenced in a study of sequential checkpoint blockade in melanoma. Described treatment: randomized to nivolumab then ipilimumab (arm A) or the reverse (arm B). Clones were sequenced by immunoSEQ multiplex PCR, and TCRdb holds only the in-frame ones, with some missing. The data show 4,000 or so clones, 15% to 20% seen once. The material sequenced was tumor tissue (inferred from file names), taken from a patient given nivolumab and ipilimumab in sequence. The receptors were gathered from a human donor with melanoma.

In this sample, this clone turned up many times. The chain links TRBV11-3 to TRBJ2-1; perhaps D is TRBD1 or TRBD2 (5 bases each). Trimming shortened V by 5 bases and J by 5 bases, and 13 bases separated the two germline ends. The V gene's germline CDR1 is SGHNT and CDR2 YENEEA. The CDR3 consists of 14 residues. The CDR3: CASSEAGTNNEQFF. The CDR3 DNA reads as TGTGCCAGCAGCGAAGCCGGGACGAACAATGAGCAGTTCTTC.

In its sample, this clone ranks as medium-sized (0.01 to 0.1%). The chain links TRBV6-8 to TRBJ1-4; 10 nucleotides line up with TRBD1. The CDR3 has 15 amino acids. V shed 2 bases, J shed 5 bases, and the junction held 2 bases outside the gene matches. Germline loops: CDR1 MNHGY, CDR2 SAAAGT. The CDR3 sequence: CASSYPGQGNEKLFF. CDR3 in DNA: TGTGCCAGCAGTTACCCGGGACAGGGGAATGAAAAACTGTTTTTT.

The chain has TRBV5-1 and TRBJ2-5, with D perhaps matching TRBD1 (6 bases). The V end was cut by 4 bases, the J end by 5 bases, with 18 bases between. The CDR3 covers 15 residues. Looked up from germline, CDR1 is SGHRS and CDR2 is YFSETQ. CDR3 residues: CASSQNSGVGETQYF. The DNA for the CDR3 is TGCGCCAGCAGCCAAAACTCAGGGGTTGGGGAGACCCAGTACTTC.

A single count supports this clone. The CDR3 sequence: CASSLSGTVLSYNEQFF. The DNA for the CDR3 is TGCGCCAGCAGCTTGAGCGGGACAGTTTTATCCTACAATGAGCAGTTCTTC. This chain uses TRBV5-1 with TRBJ2-1; D tentatively fits TRBD1 or TRBD2 (7 bases each). Trimming stripped 1 base from V and 1 base from J, with 15 bases between. The germline V gene encodes CDR1 SGHRS and CDR2 YFSETQ. This CDR3 is 17 amino acids long.

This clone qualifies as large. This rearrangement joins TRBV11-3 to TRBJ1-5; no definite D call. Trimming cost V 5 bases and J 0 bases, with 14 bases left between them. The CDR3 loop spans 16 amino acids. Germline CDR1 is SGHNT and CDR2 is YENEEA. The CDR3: CASSPQGLISNQPQHF. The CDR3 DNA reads TGTGCCAGCAGCCCACAAGGACTGATTAGCAATCAGCCCCAGCATTTT.

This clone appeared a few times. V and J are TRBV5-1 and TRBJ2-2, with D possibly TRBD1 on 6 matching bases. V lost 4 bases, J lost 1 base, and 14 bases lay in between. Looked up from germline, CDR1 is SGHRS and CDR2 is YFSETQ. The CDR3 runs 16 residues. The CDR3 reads CASSIAGTRNTGELFF. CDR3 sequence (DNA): TGCGCCAGCAGCATTGCCGGGACACGGAACACCGGGGAGCTGTTTTTT.

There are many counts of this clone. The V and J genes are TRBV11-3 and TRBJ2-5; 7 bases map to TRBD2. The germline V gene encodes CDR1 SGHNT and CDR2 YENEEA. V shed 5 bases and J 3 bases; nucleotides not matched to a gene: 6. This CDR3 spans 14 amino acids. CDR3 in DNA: TGTGCCAGCAGCGGGAGGGACCCCGAAGAGACCCAGTACTTC. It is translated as CASSGRDPEETQYF.

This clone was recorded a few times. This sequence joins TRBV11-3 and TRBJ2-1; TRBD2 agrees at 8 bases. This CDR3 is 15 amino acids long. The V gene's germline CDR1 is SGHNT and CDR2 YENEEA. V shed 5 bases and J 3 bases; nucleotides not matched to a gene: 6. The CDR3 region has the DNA TGTGCCAGCAGCCCCGGGACTAGTTTCTACAATGAGCAGTTCTTC. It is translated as CASSPGTSFYNEQFF. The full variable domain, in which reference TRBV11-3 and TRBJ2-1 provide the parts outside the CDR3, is EAGVVQSPRYKIIEKKQPVAFWCNPISGHNTLYWYLQNLGQGPELLIRYENEEAVDDSQLPKDRFSAERLKGVDSTLKIQPAELGDSAVYLCASSPGTSFYNEQFFGPGTRLTVL.

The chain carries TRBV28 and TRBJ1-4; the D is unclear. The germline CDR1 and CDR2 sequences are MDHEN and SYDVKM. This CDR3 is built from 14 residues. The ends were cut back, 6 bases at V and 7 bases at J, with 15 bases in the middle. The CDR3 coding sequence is TGTGCCAGCAGACCTTTTGGACGAGTTGAAAAACTGTTTTTT. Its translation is CASRPFGRVEKLFF.

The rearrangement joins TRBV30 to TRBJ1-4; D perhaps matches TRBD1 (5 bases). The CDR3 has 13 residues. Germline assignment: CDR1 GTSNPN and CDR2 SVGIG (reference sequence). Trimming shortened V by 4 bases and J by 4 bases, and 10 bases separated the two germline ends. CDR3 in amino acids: CAWMVGDNEKLFF. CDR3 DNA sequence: TGTGCCTGGATGGTAGGGGATAATGAAAAACTGTTTTTT.

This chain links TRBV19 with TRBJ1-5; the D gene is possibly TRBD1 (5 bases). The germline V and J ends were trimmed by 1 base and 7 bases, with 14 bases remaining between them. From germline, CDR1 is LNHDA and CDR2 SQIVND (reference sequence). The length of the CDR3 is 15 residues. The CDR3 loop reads CASSIGGARIQPQHF. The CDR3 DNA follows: TGTGCCAGTAGTATAGGAGGGGCCAGGATCCAGCCCCAGCATTTT.

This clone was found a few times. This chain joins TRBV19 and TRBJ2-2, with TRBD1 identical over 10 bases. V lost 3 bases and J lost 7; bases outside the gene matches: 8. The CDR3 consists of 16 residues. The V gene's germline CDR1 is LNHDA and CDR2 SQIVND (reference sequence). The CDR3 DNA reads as TGTGCCAGTAGTATTGAGGGACAGGGGTACGGCGGGGAGCTGTTTTTT. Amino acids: CASSIEGQGYGGELFF.

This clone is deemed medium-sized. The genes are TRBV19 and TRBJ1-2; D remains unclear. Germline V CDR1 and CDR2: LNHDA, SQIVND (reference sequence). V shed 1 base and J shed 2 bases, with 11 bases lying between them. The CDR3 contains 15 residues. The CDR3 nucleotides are TGTGCCAGTAGTATAGGTGAATATCCAAACTATGGCTACACCTTC. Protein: CASSIGEYPNYGYTF.

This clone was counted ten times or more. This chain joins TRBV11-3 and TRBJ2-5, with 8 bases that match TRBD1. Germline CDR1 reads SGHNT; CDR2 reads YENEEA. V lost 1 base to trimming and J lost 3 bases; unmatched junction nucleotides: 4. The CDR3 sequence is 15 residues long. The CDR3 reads CASSLGDRLKETQYF. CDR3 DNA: TGTGCCAGCAGCTTAGGGGACAGGCTAAAAGAGACCCAGTACTTC.

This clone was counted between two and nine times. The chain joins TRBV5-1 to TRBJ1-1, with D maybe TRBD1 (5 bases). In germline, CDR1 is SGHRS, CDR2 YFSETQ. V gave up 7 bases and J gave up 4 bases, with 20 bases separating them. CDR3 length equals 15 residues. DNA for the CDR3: TGCGCCAGCGTGGAAACAGGTTATGGGAGCACTGAAGCTTTCTTT. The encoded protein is CASVETGYGSTEAFF.

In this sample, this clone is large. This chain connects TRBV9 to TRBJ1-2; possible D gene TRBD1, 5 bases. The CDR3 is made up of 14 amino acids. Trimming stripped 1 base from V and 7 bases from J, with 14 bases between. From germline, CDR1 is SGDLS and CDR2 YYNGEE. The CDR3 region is CASSVRGAGSGYTF. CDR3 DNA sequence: TGTGCCAGCAGCGTAAGAGGGGCGGGGAGTGGCTACACCTTC. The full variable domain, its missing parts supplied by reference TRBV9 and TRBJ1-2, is DSGVTQTPKHLITATGQRVTLRCSPRSGDLSVYWYQQSLDQGLQFLIQYYNGEERAKGNILERFSAQQFPDLHSELNLSSLELGDSALYFCASSVRGAGSGYTFGSGTRLTVV.

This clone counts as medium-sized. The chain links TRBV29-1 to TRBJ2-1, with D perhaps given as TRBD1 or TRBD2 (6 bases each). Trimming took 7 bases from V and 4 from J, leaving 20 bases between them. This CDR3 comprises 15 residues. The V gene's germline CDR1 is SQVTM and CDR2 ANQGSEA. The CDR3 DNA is TGCAGCGCCGCAGGTTACAGGAGGGGGTACAATGAGCAGTTCTTC. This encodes CSAAGYRRGYNEQFF.

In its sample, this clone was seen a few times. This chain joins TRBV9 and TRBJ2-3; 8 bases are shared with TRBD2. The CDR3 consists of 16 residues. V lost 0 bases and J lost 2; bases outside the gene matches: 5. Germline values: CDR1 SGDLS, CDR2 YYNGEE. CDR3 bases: TGTGCCAGCAGCGTAGGGATAGCGGGGACCACAGATACGCAGTATTTT. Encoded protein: CASSVGIAGTTDTQYF.